One and the same sample provided the 16 T cell receptor beta chains below, sequenced in a study of shared clonotypes between healthy human individuals. Sequenced by immunoSEQ multiplex PCR; TCRdb stores in-frame clones only, minus some. The sample yields roughly 2.4 million clones, roughly 95% seen once. Sequenced material: naive CD4+ T cells sorted from blood. Stated subset: CD45RA+ positively selected. Source of these receptors: a man between 18 and 29 years old in good health.

CDR3 bases: TGTGCCAGCAGCTTAGTGGAGGGCGGAGCCGGGGAGCTGTTTTTT. Protein product: CASSLVEGGAGELFF. V is TRBV7-9 and J is TRBJ2-2; D may be TRBD2 (6 bases). Trimming stripped 1 base from V and 6 bases from J, with 12 bases between. Per germline, CDR1 SEHNR and CDR2 FQNEAQ (reference sequence). The CDR3 has 15 amino acids.

The chain joins TRBV11-1 to TRBJ1-1; 8 bases line up with TRBD1. Germline CDR1 SGHAT, CDR2 FQDESV (reference sequence). The CDR3 totals 17 residues. After removal of 3 bases from V and 5 bases from J, the junction contained 14 bases not matched to a gene. This CDR3 is CASSFSGTGLRGTEAFF. In nucleotides, the CDR3 is TGTGCCAGCAGCTTTAGCGGGACAGGCCTAAGGGGAACTGAAGCTTTCTTT.

V gene TRBV6-1 combines with J gene TRBJ1-5; D call uncertain. The CDR3 loop spans 10 amino acids. The V end was cut by 3 bases, the J end by 12 bases, with 6 bases between. The V gene's germline CDR1 is MNHNS and CDR2 SASEGT. The CDR3 loop reads CASSDTYQHF. CDR3 sequence (DNA): TGTGCCAGCAGTGACACATACCAGCATTTT.

The chain has TRBV6-6 and TRBJ1-2; 9 bases line up with TRBD1. CDR3 length: 14 residues. Germline CDR1 reads MNHNY; CDR2 reads SVGAGI (reference sequence). With V trimmed by 2 bases and J by 8 bases, 6 bases remained unmatched. As DNA, the CDR3 is TGTGCCAGCAGTTACGGGGACAGGGCCCTAGGCTACACCTTC. Translated: CASSYGDRALGYTF.

The V and J genes are TRBV30 and TRBJ1-1; D is uncertain. Germline V gene lookup returns CDR1 GTSNPN and CDR2 SVGIG (reference sequence). The CDR3 extends over 14 amino acids. The germline V and J ends were trimmed by 4 bases and 1 base, with 13 bases remaining between them. The CDR3 bases are TGTGCCTGGAAGGGCCTCGGGAGGAACACTGAAGCTTTCTTT. Protein product: CAWKGLGRNTEAFF.

The rearrangement uses TRBV28 and TRBJ2-3, with TRBD2 identical over 16 bases. The CDR3 runs 17 residues. V shed 5 bases, J shed 5 bases, and the junction held 7 bases outside the gene matches. CDR1 is MDHEN and CDR2 is SYDVKM in the germline V gene. CDR3 loop: CASSTGTSGGAQDTQYF. Here the CDR3 DNA reads TGTGCCAGCAGTACCGGGACTAGCGGGGGGGCCCAAGATACGCAGTATTTT.

The chain combines TRBV18 with TRBJ2-3; no reliable D call. Germline CDR1 reads KGHSH; CDR2 reads LQKENI. The CDR3 length is 15 residues. The V gene lost 5 bases and the J gene lost 2 bases, with 14 bases spanning the gap. CDR3: CASSVIGGPTDTQYF. CDR3 bases: TGTGCCAGCTCAGTCATCGGCGGACCCACAGATACGCAGTATTTT.

Turning to this clone: Within the sample, other DNA sequences also encode this same CDR3. This sequence joins TRBV9 and TRBJ2-2; D unclear. The CDR3 spans 13 residues. V dropped 3 bases and J dropped 1 base, with 4 bases sitting between them. Per the germline V gene, CDR1 is SGDLS and CDR2 is YYNGEE. The CDR3 reads CASSGGNTGELFF. CDR3 DNA: TGTGCCAGCAGCGGGGGGAACACCGGGGAGCTGTTTTTT.

In the case of this clone: Other DNA sequences from this sample encode an identical CDR3 as well. CDR3 sequence (DNA): TGTGCCAGCTCACCAAGGACAGAAAACACCGGGGAGCTGTTTTTT. Translation: CASSPRTENTGELFF. This chain uses TRBV18 with TRBJ2-2; D might be TRBD1 (6 bases). V was clipped by 2 bases and J by 2 bases, with 9 bases between them. Germline V lookup: CDR1 KGHSH, CDR2 LQKENI. The CDR3 consists of 15 residues.

CDR3 nucleotide sequence: TGTGCCTGGAGTCCCGACAGGTTGTCACCCCTCCACTTT. This gives the protein CAWSPDRLSPLHF. This sequence joins TRBV30 and TRBJ1-6, with TRBD1 as a possible D gene (6 bases). V dropped 2 bases and J dropped 10 bases, with 12 bases sitting between them. The CDR3 extends over 13 amino acids. Looked up from germline, CDR1 is GTSNPN and CDR2 is SVGIG (reference sequence).

To note about this clone: Other DNA sequences of this sample code for an identical CDR3. The chain couples TRBV5-1 to TRBJ1-3, with 7 bases aligning to TRBD1. In germline, CDR1 is SGHRS, CDR2 YFSETQ. Germline trimming cut 0 bases from V and 0 bases from J; bases unmatched to any gene: 3. The CDR3 is 16 residues long. CDR3 loop: CASSLAGGNSGNTIYF. In nucleotides, the CDR3 is TGCGCCAGCAGCTTGGCAGGGGGGAACTCTGGAAACACCATATATTTT.

V and J are TRBV6-1 and TRBJ2-6, with a weak D call TRBD1 (6 bases). CDR3 length: 19 amino acids. Trimming shortened V by 4 bases and J by 0 bases, and 19 bases separated the two germline ends. The germline CDR1 and CDR2 sequences are MNHNS and SASEGT. The CDR3 loop reads CASSGPGQYQSSGANVLTF. CDR3 in DNA: TGTGCCAGCAGTGGGCCGGGACAATATCAAAGCTCTGGGGCCAACGTCCTGACTTTC.

In the case of this clone: The sample has other DNA sequences that encode this CDR3 too. The chain carries TRBV5-6 and TRBJ1-5, with D unclear. Trimming left V 0 bases short and J 1 base short, with 2 bases between. Germline V CDR1 and CDR2: SGHDT, YYEEEE. The CDR3 has 13 residues. CDR3 coding DNA: TGTGCCAGCAGCTTGGGGAGCAATCAGCCCCAGCATTTT. This translates into CASSLGSNQPQHF.

V gene TRBV4-1 combines with J gene TRBJ1-1; D call uncertain. The germline gives CDR1 MGHRA, CDR2 YSYEKL. V was trimmed by 0 bases and J by 6 bases, leaving 11 bases between them. The CDR3 contains 14 residues. The DNA of the CDR3 is TGCGCCAGCAGCCAAGAGAGGAACCCCGCTGAAGCTTTCTTT. This encodes CASSQERNPAEAFF.

CDR3 nucleotide sequence: TGTGCCAGCAGTCGACAGATTAATTCACCCCTCCACTTT. Amino acids: CASSRQINSPLHF. V is TRBV6-5 and J is TRBJ1-6; TRBD1 is a possible D gene (5 bases). The CDR3 runs 13 residues. CDR1 and CDR2 from the germline V gene are MNHEY and SVGAGI. Trimming took off 5 bases at V and 6 bases at J, with 8 bases between the two ends.

The chain employs TRBV11-2 and TRBJ2-7, with D uncertain. Trimming pared 5 bases from V and 5 bases from J, leaving 16 bases between. This CDR3 spans 14 amino acids. Germline loops: CDR1 SGHAT, CDR2 FQNNGV. CDR3 in amino acids: CASSPHHSIHEQYF. The CDR3 nucleotides read TGTGCCAGCAGCCCACACCATAGCATCCACGAGCAGTACTTC.